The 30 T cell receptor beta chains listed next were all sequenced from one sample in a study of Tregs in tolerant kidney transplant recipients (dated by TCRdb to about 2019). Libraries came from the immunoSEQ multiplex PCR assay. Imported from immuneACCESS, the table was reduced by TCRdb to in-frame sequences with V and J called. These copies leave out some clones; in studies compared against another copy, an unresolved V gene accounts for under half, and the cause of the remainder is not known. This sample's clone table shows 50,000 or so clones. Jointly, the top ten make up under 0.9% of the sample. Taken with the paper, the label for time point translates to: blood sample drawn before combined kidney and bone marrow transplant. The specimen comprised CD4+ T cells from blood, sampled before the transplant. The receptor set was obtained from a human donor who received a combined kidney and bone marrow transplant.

CDR3 region: CASSNGGLASSYNEQFF. CDR3 DNA, as far as it was read: TGTGCCAGCTCAAACGGGGGGCTAGCGAGTTCCTACAATGAG. V gene TRBV18 combines with J gene TRBJ2-1; possible D gene TRBD2, 7 bases. The read finishes 3 residues shy of the CDR3 end, and the germline J gene is used to complete it. This CDR3 contains 17 residues. Germline loops: CDR1 KGHSH, CDR2 LQKENI. Trimming pared 5 bases from V and 1 base from J, leaving 18 bases between.

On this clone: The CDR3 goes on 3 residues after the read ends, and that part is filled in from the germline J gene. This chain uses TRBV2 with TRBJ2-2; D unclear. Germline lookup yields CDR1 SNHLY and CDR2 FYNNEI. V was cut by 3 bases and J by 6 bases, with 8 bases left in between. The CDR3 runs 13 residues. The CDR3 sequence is CASSDGWAGELFF. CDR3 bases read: TGTGCCAGCAGTGACGGGTGGGCCGGGGAG. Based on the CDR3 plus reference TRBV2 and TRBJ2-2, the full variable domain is EPEVTQTPSHQVTQMGQEVILRCVPISNHLYFYWYRQILGQKVEFLVSFYNNEISEKSEIFDDQFSVERPDGSNFTLKIRSTKLEDSAMYFCASSDGWAGELFFGEGSRLTVL.

CDR3 loop: CASSLLSGANVLTF. CDR3 DNA (partial): TGTGCCAGCAGCCTCCTCTCTGGGGCCAACGTC. This rearrangement joins TRBV11-2 to TRBJ2-6; no clear D. The sequence runs out 3 residues before the end of the CDR3; the remainder is reconstructed from the germline J gene. Germline CDR1 and CDR2: SGHAT and FQNNGV. Trimming stripped 5 bases from V and 0 bases from J, with 5 bases between. The CDR3 extends over 14 amino acids.

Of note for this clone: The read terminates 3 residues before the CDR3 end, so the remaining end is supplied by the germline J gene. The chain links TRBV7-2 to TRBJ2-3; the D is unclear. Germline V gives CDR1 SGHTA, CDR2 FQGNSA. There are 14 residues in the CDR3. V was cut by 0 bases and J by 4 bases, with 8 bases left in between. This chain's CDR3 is CASSLAITSDTQYF. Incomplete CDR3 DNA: TGTGCCAGCAGCTTAGCAATTACTTCAGATACG. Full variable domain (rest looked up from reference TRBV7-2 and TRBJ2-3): GAGVSQSPSNKVTEKGKDVELRCDPISGHTALYWYRQSLGQGLEFLIYFQGNSAPDKSGLPSDRFSAERTGGSVSTLTIQRTQQEDSAVYLCASSLAITSDTQYFGPGTRLTVL.

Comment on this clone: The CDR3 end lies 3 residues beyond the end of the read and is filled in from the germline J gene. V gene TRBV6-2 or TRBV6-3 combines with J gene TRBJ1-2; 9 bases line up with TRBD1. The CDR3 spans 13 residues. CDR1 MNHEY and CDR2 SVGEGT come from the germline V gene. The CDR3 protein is CASRGTGWSGYTF. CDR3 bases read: TGTGCCAGCAGAGGGACAGGGTGGAGCGGC.

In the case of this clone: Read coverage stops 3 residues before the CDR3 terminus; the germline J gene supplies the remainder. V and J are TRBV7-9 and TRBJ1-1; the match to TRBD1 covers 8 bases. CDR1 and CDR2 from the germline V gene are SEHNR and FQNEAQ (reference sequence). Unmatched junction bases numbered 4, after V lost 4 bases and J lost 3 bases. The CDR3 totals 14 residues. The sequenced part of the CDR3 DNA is TGTGCCAGCAGCTCGCAGGGGGCGTACACTGAA. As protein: CASSSQGAYTE. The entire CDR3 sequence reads CASSSQGAYTEAFF.

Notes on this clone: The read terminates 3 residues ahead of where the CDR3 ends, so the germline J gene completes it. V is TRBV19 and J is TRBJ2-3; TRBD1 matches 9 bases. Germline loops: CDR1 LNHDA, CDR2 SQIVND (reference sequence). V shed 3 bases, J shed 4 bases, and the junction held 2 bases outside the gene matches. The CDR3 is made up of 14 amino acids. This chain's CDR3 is CASSIWTGADTQYF. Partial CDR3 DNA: TGTGCCAGTAGTATCTGGACAGGGGCAGATACG.

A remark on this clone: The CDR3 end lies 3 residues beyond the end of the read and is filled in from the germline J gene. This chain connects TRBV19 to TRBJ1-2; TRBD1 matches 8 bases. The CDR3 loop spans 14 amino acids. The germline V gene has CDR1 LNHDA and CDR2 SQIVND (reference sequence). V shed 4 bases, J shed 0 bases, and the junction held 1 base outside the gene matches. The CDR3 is CASSRTGTNYGYTF. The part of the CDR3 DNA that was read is TGTGCCAGTAGTAGGACAGGGACTAACTATGGC.

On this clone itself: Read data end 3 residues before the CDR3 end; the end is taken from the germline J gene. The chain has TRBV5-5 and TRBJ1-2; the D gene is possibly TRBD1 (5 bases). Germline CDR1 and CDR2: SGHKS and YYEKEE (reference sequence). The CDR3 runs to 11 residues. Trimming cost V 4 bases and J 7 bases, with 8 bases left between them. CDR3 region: CASSGGGGYTF. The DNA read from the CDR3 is TGTGCCAGCAGCGGGGGGGGTGGC.

CDR3 bases read: TGTGCCAGCTCCCCCCAGGGGTATAGCAATCAGCCC. This sequence encodes CASSPQGYSNQP. The entire CDR3 protein is CASSPQGYSNQPQHF. The V gene is TRBV18, the J gene TRBJ1-5, with a tentative D call TRBD1 (6 bases). The read terminates 3 residues before the CDR3 end, so the remaining end is supplied by the germline J gene. This CDR3 is 15 amino acids long. CDR1 is KGHSH and CDR2 is LQKENI in the germline V gene. The V end was cut by 6 bases, the J end by 0 bases, with 12 bases between. Using reference TRBV18 and TRBJ1-5 for the parts outside the CDR3, the full variable domain is NAGVMQNPRHLVRRRGQEARLRCSPMKGHSHVYWYRQLPEEGLKFMVYLQKENIIDESGMPKERFSAEFPKEGPSILRIQQVVRGDSAAYFCASSPQGYSNQPQHFGDGTRLSIL.

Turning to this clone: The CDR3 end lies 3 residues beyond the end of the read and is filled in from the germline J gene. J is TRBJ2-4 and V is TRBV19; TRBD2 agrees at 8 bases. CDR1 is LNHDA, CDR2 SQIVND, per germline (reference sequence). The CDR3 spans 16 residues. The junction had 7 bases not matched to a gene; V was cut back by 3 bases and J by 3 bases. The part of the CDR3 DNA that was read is TGTGCCAGTAGTATCGGCGGGGGGTTGGGCAAAAACATT. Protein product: CASSIGGGLGKNI. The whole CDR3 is CASSIGGGLGKNIQYF.

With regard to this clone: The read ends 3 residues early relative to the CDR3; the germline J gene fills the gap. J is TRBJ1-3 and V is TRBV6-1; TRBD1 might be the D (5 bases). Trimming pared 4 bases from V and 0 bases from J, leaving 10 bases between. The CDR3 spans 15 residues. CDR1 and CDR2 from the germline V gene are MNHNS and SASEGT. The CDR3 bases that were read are TGTGCCAGCAGTGGGAGGGGTTTCTCTGGAAACACC. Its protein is CASSGRGFSGNT. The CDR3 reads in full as CASSGRGFSGNTIYF.

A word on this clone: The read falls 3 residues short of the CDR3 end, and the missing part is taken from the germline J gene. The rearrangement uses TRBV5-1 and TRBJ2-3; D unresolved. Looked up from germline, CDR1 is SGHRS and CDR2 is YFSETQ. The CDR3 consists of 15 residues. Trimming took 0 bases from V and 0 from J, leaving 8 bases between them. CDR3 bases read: TGCGCCAGCAGCTTGGGGCAGCGAAGCACAGATACG. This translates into CASSLGQRSTDT. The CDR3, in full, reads CASSLGQRSTDTQYF. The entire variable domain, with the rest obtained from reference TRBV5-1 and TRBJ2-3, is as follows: KAGVTQTPRYLIKTRGQQVTLSCSPISGHRSVSWYQQTPGQGLQFLFEYFSETQRNKGNFPGRFSGRQFSNSRSEMNVSTLELGDSALYLCASSLGQRSTDTQYFGPGTRLTVL.

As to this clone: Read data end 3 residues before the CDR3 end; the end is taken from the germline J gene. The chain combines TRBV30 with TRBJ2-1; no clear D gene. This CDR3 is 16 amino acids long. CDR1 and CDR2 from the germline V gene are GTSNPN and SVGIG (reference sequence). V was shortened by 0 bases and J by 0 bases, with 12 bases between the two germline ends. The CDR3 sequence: CAWSVRGLSSYNEQFF. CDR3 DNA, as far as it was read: TGTGCCTGGAGTGTACGCGGTCTCAGCTCCTACAATGAG.

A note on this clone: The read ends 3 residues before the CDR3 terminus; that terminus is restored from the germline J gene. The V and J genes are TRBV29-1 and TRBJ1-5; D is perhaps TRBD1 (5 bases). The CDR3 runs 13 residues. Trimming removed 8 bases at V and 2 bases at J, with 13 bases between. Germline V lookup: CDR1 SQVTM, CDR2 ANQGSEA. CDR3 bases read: TGCAGCCCCCGCGGGGGTGGCAATCAGCCC. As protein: CSPRGGGNQP. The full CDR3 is CSPRGGGNQPQHF.

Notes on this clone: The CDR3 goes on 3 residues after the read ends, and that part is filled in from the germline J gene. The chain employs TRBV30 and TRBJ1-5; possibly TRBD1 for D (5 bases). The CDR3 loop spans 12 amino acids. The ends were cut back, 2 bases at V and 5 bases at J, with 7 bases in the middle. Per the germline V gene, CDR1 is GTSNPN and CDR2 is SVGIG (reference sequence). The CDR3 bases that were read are TGTGCCTGGAGTCAAGGGGATCAGCCC. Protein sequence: CAWSQGDQP. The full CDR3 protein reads CAWSQGDQPQHF. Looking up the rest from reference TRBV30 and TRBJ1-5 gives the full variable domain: SQTIHQWPATLVQPVGSPLSLECTVEGTSNPNLYWYRQAAGRGLQLLFYSVGIGQISSEVPQNLSASRPQDRQFILSSKKLLLSDSGFYLCAWSQGDQPQHFGDGTRLSIL.

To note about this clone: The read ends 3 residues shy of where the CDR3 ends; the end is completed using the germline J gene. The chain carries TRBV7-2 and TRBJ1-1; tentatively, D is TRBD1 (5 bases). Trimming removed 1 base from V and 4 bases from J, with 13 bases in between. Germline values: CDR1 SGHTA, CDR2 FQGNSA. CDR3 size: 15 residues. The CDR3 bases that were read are TGTGCCAGCAGCTTAGGGGGGTCGGGGGTCACTGAA. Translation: CASSLGGSGVTE. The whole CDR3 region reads CASSLGGSGVTEAFF.

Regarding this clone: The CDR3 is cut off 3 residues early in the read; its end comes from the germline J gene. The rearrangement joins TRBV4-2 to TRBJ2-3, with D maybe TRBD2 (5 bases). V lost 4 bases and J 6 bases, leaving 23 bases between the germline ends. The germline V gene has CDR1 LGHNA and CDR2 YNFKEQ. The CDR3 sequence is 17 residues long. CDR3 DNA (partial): TGTGCCAGCAGCCCCACCCGGGGTCAACTGACAATGGATACG. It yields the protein CASSPTRGQLTMDT. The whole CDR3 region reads CASSPTRGQLTMDTQYF.

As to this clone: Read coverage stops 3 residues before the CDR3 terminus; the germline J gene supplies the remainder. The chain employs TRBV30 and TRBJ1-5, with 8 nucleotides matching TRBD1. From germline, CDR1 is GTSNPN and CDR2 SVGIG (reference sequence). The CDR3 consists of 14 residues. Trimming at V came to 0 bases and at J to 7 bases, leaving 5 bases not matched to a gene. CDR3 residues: CAWSVGQGRQPQHF. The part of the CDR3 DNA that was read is TGTGCCTGGAGTGTCGGACAGGGTCGACAGCCC.

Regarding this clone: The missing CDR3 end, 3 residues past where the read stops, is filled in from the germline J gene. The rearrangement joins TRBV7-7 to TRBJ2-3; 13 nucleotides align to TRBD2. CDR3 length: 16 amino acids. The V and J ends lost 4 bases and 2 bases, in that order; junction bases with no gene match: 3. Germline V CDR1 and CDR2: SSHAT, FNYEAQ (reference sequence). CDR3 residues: CASSSGTSGNTDTQYF. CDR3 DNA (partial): TGTGCCAGCAGCTCAGGGACTAGCGGGAACACAGATACG.

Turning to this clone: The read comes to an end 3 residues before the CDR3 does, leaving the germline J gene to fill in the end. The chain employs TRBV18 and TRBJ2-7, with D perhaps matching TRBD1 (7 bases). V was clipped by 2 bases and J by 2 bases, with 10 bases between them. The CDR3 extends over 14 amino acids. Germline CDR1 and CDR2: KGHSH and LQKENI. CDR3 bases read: TGTGCCAGCTCACCAGGGGGGACAGCCTACGAG. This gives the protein CASSPGGTAYE. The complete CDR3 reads CASSPGGTAYEQYF.

Partial CDR3 DNA: TGTGCCAGCAGCCAACTTGTGTCTACG. This gives the protein CASSQLVST. The whole CDR3 protein is CASSQLVSTQYF. The chain employs TRBV6-2 or TRBV6-3 and TRBJ2-3, with D unresolved. The CDR3 extends 3 residues past the end of the read, so its final part is completed from the germline J gene. The CDR3 has 12 amino acids. Trimming took off 6 bases at V and 8 bases at J, with 12 bases between the two ends. Germline V lookup: CDR1 MNHEY, CDR2 SVGEGT.

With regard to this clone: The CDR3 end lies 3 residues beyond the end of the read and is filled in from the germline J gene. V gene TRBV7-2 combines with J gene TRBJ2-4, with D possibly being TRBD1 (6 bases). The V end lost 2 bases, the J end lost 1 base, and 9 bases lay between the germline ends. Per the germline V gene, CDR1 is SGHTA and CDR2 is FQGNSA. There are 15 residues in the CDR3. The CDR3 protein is CASSLTGSAKNIQYF. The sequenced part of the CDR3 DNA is TGTGCCAGCAGCTTAACAGGGTCGGCCAAAAACATT. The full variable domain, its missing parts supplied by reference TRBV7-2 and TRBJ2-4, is GAGVSQSPSNKVTEKGKDVELRCDPISGHTALYWYRQSLGQGLEFLIYFQGNSAPDKSGLPSDRFSAERTGGSVSTLTIQRTQQEDSAVYLCASSLTGSAKNIQYFGAGTRLSVL.

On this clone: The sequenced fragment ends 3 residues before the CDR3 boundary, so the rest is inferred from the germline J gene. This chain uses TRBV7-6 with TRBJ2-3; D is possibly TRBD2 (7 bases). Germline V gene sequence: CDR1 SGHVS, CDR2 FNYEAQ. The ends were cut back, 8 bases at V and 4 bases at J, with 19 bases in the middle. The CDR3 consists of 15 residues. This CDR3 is CASPPVGGAPDTQYF. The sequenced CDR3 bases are TGTGCCAGCCCCCCTGTGGGGGGGGCCCCAGATACG. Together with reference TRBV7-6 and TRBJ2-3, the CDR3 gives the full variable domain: GAGVSQSPRYKVTKRGQDVALRCDPISGHVSLYWYRQALGQGPEFLTYFNYEAQQDKSGLPNDRFSAERPEGSISTLTIQRTEQRDSAMYRCASPPVGGAPDTQYFGPGTRLTVL.

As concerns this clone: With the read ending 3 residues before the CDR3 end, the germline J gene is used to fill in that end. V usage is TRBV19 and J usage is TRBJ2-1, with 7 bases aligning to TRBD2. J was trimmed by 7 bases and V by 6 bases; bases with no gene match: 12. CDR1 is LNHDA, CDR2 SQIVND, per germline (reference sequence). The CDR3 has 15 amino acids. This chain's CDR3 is CASRPPGLLRNEQFF. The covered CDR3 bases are TGTGCCAGTAGACCGCCGGGACTACTCAGAAATGAG.

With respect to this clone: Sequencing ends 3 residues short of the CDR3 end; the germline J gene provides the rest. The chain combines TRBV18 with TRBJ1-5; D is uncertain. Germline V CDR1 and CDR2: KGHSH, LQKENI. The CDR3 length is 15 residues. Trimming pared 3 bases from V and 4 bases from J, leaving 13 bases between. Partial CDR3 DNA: TGTGCCAGCTCACCCGGAGACACAGCAAATCAGCCC. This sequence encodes CASSPGDTANQP. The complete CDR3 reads CASSPGDTANQPQHF. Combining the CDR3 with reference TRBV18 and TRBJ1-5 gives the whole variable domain NAGVMQNPRHLVRRRGQEARLRCSPMKGHSHVYWYRQLPEEGLKFMVYLQKENIIDESGMPKERFSAEFPKEGPSILRIQQVVRGDSAAYFCASSPGDTANQPQHFGDGTRLSIL.

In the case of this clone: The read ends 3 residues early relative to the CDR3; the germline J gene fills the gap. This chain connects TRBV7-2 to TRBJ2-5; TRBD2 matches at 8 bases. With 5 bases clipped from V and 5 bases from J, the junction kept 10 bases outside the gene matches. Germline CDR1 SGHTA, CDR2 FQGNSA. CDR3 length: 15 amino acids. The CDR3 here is CASSPPPGGRETQYF. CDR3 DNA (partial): TGTGCCAGCAGCCCGCCCCCGGGGGGGCGGGAGACC.

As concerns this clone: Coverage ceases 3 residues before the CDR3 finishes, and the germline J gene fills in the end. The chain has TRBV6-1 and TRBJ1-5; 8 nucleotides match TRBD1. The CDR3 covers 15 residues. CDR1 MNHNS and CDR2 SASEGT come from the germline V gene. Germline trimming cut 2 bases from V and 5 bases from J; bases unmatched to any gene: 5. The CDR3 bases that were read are TGTGCCAGCAGTGAAAGGGACAGGCGCTATCAGCCC. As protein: CASSERDRRYQP. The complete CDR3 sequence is CASSERDRRYQPQHF.

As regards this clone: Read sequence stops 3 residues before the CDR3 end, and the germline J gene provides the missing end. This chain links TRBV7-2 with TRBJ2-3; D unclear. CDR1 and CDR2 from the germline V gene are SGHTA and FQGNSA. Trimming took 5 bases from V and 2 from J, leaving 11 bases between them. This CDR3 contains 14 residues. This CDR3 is CASSLHRVTDTQYF. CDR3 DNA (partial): TGTGCCAGCAGCCTTCATAGAGTCACAGATACG.

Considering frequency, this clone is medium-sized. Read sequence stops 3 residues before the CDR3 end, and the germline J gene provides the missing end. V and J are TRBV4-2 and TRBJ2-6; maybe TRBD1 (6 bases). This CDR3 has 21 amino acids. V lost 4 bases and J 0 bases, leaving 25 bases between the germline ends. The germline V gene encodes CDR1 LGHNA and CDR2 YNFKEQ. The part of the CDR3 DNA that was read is TGTGCCAGCAGCCCCTACAAAAAAGCAGGGGTGGGGAACTCTGGGGCCAACGTC. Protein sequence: CASSPYKKAGVGNSGANV. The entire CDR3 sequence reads CASSPYKKAGVGNSGANVLTF.